What follows are 13 T cell receptor beta chains derived from one specimen sequenced in a study of OX40 agonist ivuxolimab in advanced cancers. Sequencing was performed with immunoSEQ multiplex PCR; in TCRdb, only in-frame clones are kept and a portion is missing. The sample holds approximately 70,000 clones; 82% are singletons and the top ten take less than 7.5%. This specimen was CD4+ or CD8+ T cells sorted from blood, taken in a trial of the OX40 agonist ivuxolimab. The receptors originated from an adult with an advanced solid tumor such as melanoma, head and neck, liver or kidney cancer.

The CDR3 nucleotides read TGCGCCAGCAGCATCACAGGGAGCGACACTGAAGCTTTCTTT. It yields the protein CASSITGSDTEAFF. The chain combines TRBV5-1 with TRBJ1-1; possible D gene TRBD1, 6 bases. The germline V and J ends were trimmed by 4 bases and 3 bases, with 13 bases remaining between them. The CDR3 has 14 amino acids. Germline values: CDR1 SGHRS, CDR2 YFSETQ.

This chain connects TRBV7-9 to TRBJ1-2; D unresolved. The V end was cut by 5 bases, the J end by 8 bases, with 12 bases between. Germline V gene data show CDR1 as SEHNR and CDR2 as FQNEAQ (reference sequence). This CDR3 region has 12 residues. Written as DNA, the CDR3 is TGTGCCAGCAGCGTGCCCGGGAGAGGCTACACCTTC. Translating gives CASSVPGRGYTF. The whole variable domain, remainder taken from reference TRBV7-9 and TRBJ1-2, is DTGVSQNPRHKITKRGQNVTFRCDPISEHNRLYWYRQTLGQGPEFLTYFQNEAQLEKSRLLSDRFSAERPKGSFSTLEIQRTEQGDSAMYLCASSVPGRGYTFGSGTRLTVV.

A few counts support this clone. The identical CDR3 is also encoded by other nucleotide sequences in the sample. The gene calls are TRBV7-9 and TRBJ2-7; D ambiguous. This CDR3 contains 11 residues. Trimming pared 5 bases from V and 0 bases from J, leaving 2 bases between. Germline V gene data show CDR1 as SEHNR and CDR2 as FQNEAQ (reference sequence). The CDR3 nucleotides read TGTGCCAGCAGCCCCTCCTACGAGCAGTACTTC. Translating it yields CASSPSYEQYF.

Turning to this clone: The sample contains more than one DNA sequence encoding this CDR3. This sequence joins TRBV5-1 and TRBJ1-2; the D gene is possibly TRBD1 (6 bases). This CDR3 comprises 13 residues. Germline V gives CDR1 SGHRS, CDR2 YFSETQ. The V and J ends lost 4 bases and 5 bases respectively, with 12 bases between them. CDR3 region: CASSADRLYGYTF. In DNA, the CDR3 is TGCGCCAGCAGCGCAGACAGGTTATATGGCTACACCTTC.

The chain combines TRBV28 with TRBJ1-4; D is unclear. The CDR3 is 14 amino acids. Germline-derived CDR1 and CDR2 are MDHEN and SYDVKM. V was clipped by 3 bases and J by 2 bases, with 7 bases between them. CDR3 bases: TGTGCCAGCAGTTTTGTGGGGACTAATGAAAAACTGTTTTTT. Amino acids: CASSFVGTNEKLFF.

The J gene is TRBJ1-6, the V gene TRBV7-2, with 8 bases fitting TRBD1. The CDR3 spans 15 residues. Germline V gives CDR1 SGHTA, CDR2 FQGNSA. J was trimmed by 10 bases and V by 4 bases; bases with no gene match: 9. The CDR3: CASSSRGLGESPLHF. The CDR3 bases are TGTGCCAGCAGCTCCAGGGGGCTGGGAGAGTCACCCCTCCACTTT.

V is TRBV4-3 and J is TRBJ1-5, with D perhaps TRBD1 (5 bases). Germline-derived CDR1 and CDR2 are LGHNA and YSLEER. The CDR3 sequence is 13 residues long. The V end lost 1 base, the J end lost 5 bases, and 6 bases lay between the germline ends. CDR3 DNA: TGCGCCAGCAGCCAAGCCAGGGATCAGCCCCAGCATTTT. Translated, it gives CASSQARDQPQHF.

The chain carries TRBV19 and TRBJ1-4; no definite D call. The CDR3 has 15 residues. Trimming left V 5 bases short and J 0 bases short, with 10 bases between. Germline lookup yields CDR1 LNHDA and CDR2 SQIVND (reference sequence). Here the CDR3 reads CASSPSGTTNEKLFF. CDR3 DNA: TGTGCCAGTAGTCCGAGTGGGACAACTAATGAAAAACTGTTTTTT.

The rearrangement links TRBV5-1 to TRBJ1-1; D gene ambiguous. Trimming shortened V by 0 bases and J by 0 bases, and 6 bases separated the two germline ends. The CDR3 is made up of 14 amino acids. Germline CDR1 is SGHRS and CDR2 is YFSETQ. The CDR3 sequence is CASSLAAVNTEAFF. In nucleotides, the CDR3 is TGCGCCAGCAGCTTGGCCGCGGTGAACACTGAAGCTTTCTTT.

The V and J genes are TRBV5-6 and TRBJ1-1; TRBD1 agrees at 10 bases. CDR1 and CDR2 from the germline V gene are SGHDT and YYEEEE. The CDR3 spans 15 residues. J was trimmed by 4 bases and V by 4 bases; bases with no gene match: 7. The CDR3 sequence: CASSLIWTGGTEAFF. CDR3 coding DNA: TGTGCCAGCAGCCTCATTTGGACAGGGGGCACTGAAGCTTTCTTT.

The rearrangement uses TRBV4-2 and TRBJ1-4; D not certain. Trimming pared 3 bases from V and 2 bases from J, leaving 7 bases between. Germline-derived CDR1 and CDR2 are LGHNA and YNFKEQ. The CDR3 extends over 14 amino acids. The DNA for the CDR3 is TGTGCCAGCAGCCAGACAAGGACTAATGAAAAACTGTTTTTT. As protein: CASSQTRTNEKLFF.

The chain has TRBV11-2 and TRBJ2-7; D is undetermined. Trimming removed 0 bases at V and 1 base at J, with 4 bases between. This CDR3 is built from 13 residues. The germline gives CDR1 SGHAT, CDR2 FQNNGV. CDR3 residues: CASSLEGSYEQYF. The CDR3 DNA follows: TGTGCCAGCAGCTTAGAAGGATCCTACGAGCAGTACTTC.

The gene calls are TRBV19 and TRBJ1-5; 7 bases match TRBD1. Germline trimming cut 4 bases from V and 7 bases from J; bases unmatched to any gene: 4. CDR1 and CDR2 from the germline V gene are LNHDA and SQIVND (reference sequence). The CDR3 is 13 residues long. The CDR3 coding sequence is TGTGCCAGTAGTACACAGGGGATACAGCCCCAGCATTTT. It codes for CASSTQGIQPQHF.